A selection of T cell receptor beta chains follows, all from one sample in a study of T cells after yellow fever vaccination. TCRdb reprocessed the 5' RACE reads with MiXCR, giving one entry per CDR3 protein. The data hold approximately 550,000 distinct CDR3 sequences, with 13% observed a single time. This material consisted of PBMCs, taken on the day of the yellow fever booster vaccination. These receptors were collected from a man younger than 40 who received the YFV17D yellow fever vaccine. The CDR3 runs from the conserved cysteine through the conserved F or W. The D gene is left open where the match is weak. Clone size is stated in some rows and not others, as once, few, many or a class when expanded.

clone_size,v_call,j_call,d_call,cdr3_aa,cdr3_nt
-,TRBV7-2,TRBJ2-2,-,CASSTSSSTGELFF,TGTGCCAGCAGCACTTCGAGTAGCACCGGGGAGCTGTTTTTT
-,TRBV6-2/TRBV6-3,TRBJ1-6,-,CASSPGTSNSPLHF,TGTGCCAGCAGCCCCGGGACAAGTAATTCACCCCTCCACTTT
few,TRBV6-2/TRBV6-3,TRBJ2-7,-,CASAAGRDYEQYF,TGTGCCAGCGCAGCGGGCAGAGACTACGAGCAGTACTTC
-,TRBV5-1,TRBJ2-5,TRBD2,CASSLAVLAGGQETQYF,TGCGCCAGCAGCCTGGCGGTTCTAGCGGGGGGCCAAGAGACCCAGTACTTC
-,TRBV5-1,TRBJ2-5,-,CASSLDVGGRTQYF,TGCGCCAGCAGCTTGGACGTGGGGGGTCGGACCCAGTACTTC
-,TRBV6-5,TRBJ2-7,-,CASSYSKTGSYEQYF,TGTGCCAGCAGTTACTCGAAAACAGGGTCTTACGAGCAGTACTTC
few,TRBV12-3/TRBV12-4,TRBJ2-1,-,CASSLSVHEQFF,TGTGCCAGCAGTTTATCCGTCCATGAGCAGTTCTTC
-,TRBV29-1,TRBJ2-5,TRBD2,CSLVGRVPGTTKETQYF,TGCAGCCTGGTGGGGAGGGTGCCCGGGACTACTAAAGAGACCCAGTACTTC
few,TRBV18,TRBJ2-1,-,CASSPNDNEQFF,TGTGCCAGCTCACCAAACGACAATGAGCAGTTCTTC
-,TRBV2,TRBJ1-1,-,CASSARGPGGEAFF,TGTGCCAGCAGTGCTCGGGGTCCTGGGGGTGAAGCTTTCTTT
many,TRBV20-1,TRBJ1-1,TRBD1,CSAGTGEPYTEAFF,TGCAGTGCTGGGACAGGGGAACCTTACACTGAAGCTTTCTTT
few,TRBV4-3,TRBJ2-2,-,CASSDRGAENTGELFF,TGCGCCAGCAGCGACCGGGGGGCAGAGAACACCGGGGAGCTGTTTTTT
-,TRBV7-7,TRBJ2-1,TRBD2,CASSLVPAGGDSSYNEQFF,TGTGCTAGCAGCTTAGTTCCAGCGGGAGGGGATAGCTCCTACAATGAGCAGTTCTTC
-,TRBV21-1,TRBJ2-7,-,CASSKSAGARPYEQYF,TGTGCCAGCAGCAAATCGGCGGGAGCGCGACCCTACGAGCAGTACTTC
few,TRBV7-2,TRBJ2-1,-,CASSFRRTGNEQFF,TGTGCCAGCAGCTTTAGGCGAACTGGTAATGAGCAGTTCTTC
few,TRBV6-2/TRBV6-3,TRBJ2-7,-,CASSYSVYEQYF,TGTGCCAGCAGTTACTCAGTCTACGAGCAGTACTTC
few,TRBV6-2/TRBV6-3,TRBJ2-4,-,CASSPSTIQYF,TGTGCCAGCAGTCCCTCAACCATTCAGTACTTC
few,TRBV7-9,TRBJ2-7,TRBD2,CASRKGTTYEQYF,TGTGCCAGCAGGAAGGGGACTACCTACGAGCAGTACTTC
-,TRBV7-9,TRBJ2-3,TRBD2,CASSLQLAGTDTQYF,TGTGCCAGCAGCTTACAACTAGCGGGCACAGATACGCAGTATTTT
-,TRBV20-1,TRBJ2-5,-,CSAGGGGSTGESGETQYF,TGCAGTGCGGGGGGAGGGGGCTCGACAGGGGAGAGTGGAGAGACCCAGTACTTC
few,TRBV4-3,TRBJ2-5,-,CASSQSAEETQYF,TGCGCCAGCAGCCAATCGGCGGAAGAGACCCAGTACTTC
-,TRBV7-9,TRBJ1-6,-,CATESLGDNSPLHF,TGTGCCACCGAAAGCCTGGGGGATAATTCACCCCTCCACTTT
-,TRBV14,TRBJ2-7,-,CASSQGGRIYEQYF,TGTGCCAGCAGCCAAGGCGGCAGAATCTACGAGCAGTACTTC